The subject of this entry is one T cell receptor (beta chain). Its antigen remains unidentified. Within one base of it there is no much larger clone, and no base qualities were kept. These data are taken from a study of OX40 agonist ivuxolimab in advanced cancers. Regarding the research as a whole: The costimulatory receptor OX40 (CD134) was targeted by ivuxolimab, a fully human IgG2 agonistic monoclonal antibody. Patients were allowed to have had prior anti-PD-1, anti-PD-L1 or anti-CTLA-4 therapy, and roughly two fifths of the dose-escalation patients had been treated with checkpoint inhibitors. Intravenous ivuxolimab was administered to patients every 2 weeks at six dose levels: 0.01, 0.1, 0.3, 1.5, 3 and 10 mg/kg. The paper reports the monotherapy dose-escalation portion (N of about 54 patients) of the phase I ivuxolimab trial. The purpose of peripheral TCRbeta sequencing was to test whether ivuxolimab changed TCR sequence diversity and led to clonal T-cell expansion. The dose-escalation cohort was 82.7% male with a mean age of approximately 60 years, ranging from roughly 20 to 80. Of the approximately 54 dose-escalation patients, hepatocellular carcinoma was present in approximately 20, melanoma in roughly 15, renal cell carcinoma in 9 and head and neck cancer in 9. Partial responses were achieved by three dose-escalation patients, of whom one had hepatocellular carcinoma and two had cutaneous melanoma.

Genomic DNA was extracted from sorted cells for sequencing of the TCRbeta CDR3 region. TCRbeta CDR3 regions were sequenced using the immunoSEQ Assay. As stored in TCRdb, this immuneACCESS dataset retains in-frame rearrangements with V and J assigned. A fraction of the clones does not appear; measured against another copy, unresolved V genes explain less than half of the discrepancy, and the remainder lacks a known reason. This sample holds more than 45,000 clones; approximately 88% were observed only once. 4.5% to 5.5% of the sample rests with the top ten. Broad study findings and their caveats: Low levels of normalized T-cell clonal expansion were also seen in some patients who did not respond. Which antigens the clonally expanded peripheral T cells were specific for was not determined. At doses from 0.1 to 3.0 mg/kg, clonal expansion was seen in both CD4+ and CD8+ blood T cells between baseline and week 6. In the 0.1-3.0 mg/kg groups, partial responders had among the lowest normalized peripheral clonal expansion, particularly in CD8+ T cells. After ivuxolimab, CD8+ T cells had more expanded clones than CD4+ T cells on average.

Patients with a history of autoimmune disease or receiving systemic immunosuppression were excluded from the trial. Peripheral blood for TCR sequencing was collected from all dose cohorts at baseline, on cycle 4 day 1, and on cycle 7 day 1. Samples were obtained from an open-label, multicenter, first-in-human phase I dose-escalation trial of ivuxolimab. The trial enrolled adults with locally advanced or metastatic head and neck squamous cell, hepatocellular, melanoma or renal cell carcinoma. Before TCR sequencing, CD4+ T cells and CD8+ T cells were sorted from peripheral blood as separate populations. The CDR3 has 13 amino acids, counting the end cysteine and phenylalanine. Only the CDR3 part of the read is kept: 39 bases, read in frame from the first base. Sequences MNHEY (CDR1) and SMNVEV (CDR2) are obtained from the germline V gene (reference sequence). V loses 5 bases at its end and J loses 7 bases; junction bases beyond the gene matches: 3.

Sequences were derived from CD4+ or CD8+ T cells sorted from blood, sampled in a trial of the OX40 agonist ivuxolimab. Here the chain combines TRBV27 and TRBJ2-1, with TRBD2 identical over 9 junction bases. The clonotype comes from an adult with an advanced solid tumor such as melanoma, head and neck, liver or kidney cancer. The nucleotide sequence is given as TGTGCCAGCAGTCCGAGCGGGAGGAATGAGCAGTTCTTC. This sequence encodes CASSPSGRNEQFF.